This TCR beta chain originates from a study of sequential checkpoint blockade in melanoma. Study at large: After both sequences, patients received maintenance nivolumab. TCRβ was sequenced from DNA of some 89 pretreatment tumors.

TCRdb's table, derived via immunoSEQ multiplex PCR, lists solely in-frame clones and lacks some. The sample shows about 5,000 clones, 25% to 30% of them seen only once. This CDR3 comprises 14 residues. From germline, CDR1 is GTSNPN and CDR2 SVGIG (reference sequence). Germline trimming cut 4 bases from V and 4 bases from J; bases unmatched to any gene: 6. Study-wide results and limits: Patients with week-13 increases in T-cell fraction and clonality benefited about 30 times more often.

Regarding this clone: Antigen unknown.

The treatment is: randomized to nivolumab then ipilimumab (arm A) or the reverse (arm B). No patient had prior DNA-damaging chemotherapy. J is TRBJ2-3 and V is TRBV30; 9 bases agree with TRBD2. Material: tumor tissue (inferred from file names), obtained from a patient given nivolumab and ipilimumab in sequence. The receptor comes from a human donor with melanoma. The CDR3 here is CAWTGLATPDTQYF. The CDR3 DNA sequence: TGTGCCTGGACCGGACTAGCGACACCAGATACGCAGTATTTT.